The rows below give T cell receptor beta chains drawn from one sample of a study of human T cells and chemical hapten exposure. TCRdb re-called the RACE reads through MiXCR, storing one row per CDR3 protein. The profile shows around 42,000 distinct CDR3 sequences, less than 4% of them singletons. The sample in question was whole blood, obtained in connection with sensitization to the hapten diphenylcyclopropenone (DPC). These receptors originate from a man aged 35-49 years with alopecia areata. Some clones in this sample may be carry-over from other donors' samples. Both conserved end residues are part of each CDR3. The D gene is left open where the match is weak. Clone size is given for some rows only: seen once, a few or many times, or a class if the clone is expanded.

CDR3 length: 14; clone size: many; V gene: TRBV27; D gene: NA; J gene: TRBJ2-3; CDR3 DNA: TGTGCCAGCAGTTTCTTCAGCGGTGGAGATACGCAGTATTTT; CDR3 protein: CASSFFSGGDTQYF
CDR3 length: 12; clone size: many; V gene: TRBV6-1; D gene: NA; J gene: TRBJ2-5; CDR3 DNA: TGTGCCAGCAGCGTCGGAAGGGAGACCCAGTACTTC; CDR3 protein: CASSVGRETQYF
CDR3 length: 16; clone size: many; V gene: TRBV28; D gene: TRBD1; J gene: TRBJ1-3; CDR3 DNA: TGTGCCAGCAGTTGGTGGGACAGCCACTCTGGAAACACCATATATTTT; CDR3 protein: CASSWWDSHSGNTIYF
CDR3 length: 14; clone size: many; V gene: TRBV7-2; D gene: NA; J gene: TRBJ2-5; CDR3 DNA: TGTGCCAGCAGGCCCGGGGCGGGAAGCGAGACCCAGTACTTC; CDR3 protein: CASRPGAGSETQYF
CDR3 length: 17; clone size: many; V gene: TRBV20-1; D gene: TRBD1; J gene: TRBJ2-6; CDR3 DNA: TGCAGTACAATTCGACAGGGTGGCCCCAAGGGGGCCAACGTCCTGACTTTC; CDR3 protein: CSTIRQGGPKGANVLTF
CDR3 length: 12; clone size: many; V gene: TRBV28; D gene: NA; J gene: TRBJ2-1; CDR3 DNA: TGTGCCAGCAGTTTGAAGACCTTCGAGCAGTTCTTC; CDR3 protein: CASSLKTFEQFF
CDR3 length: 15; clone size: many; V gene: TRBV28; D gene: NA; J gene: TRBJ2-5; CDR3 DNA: TGTGCCAGCAGTTCCCCCCGGGACCTACAAGAGACCCAGTACTTC; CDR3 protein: CASSSPRDLQETQYF
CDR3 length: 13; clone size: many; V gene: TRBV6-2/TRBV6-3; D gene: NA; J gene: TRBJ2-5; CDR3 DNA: TGTGCCAGCAGTCGACAGTGGGGGGAGACCCAGTACTTC; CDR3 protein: CASSRQWGETQYF
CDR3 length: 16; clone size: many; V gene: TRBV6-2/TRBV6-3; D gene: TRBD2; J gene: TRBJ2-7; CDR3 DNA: TGTGCCAGCAGTCCGAACGGACTAGCGGGAGCCTACGAGCAGTACTTC; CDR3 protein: CASSPNGLAGAYEQYF
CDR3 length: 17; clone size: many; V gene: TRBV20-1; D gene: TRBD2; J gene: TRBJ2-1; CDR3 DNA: TGCAGTGCTAGATCGGGACTAGCGGGAGGAAGAATCAATGAGCAGTTCTTC; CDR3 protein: CSARSGLAGGRINEQFF
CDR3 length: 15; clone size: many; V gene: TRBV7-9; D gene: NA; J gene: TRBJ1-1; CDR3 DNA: TGTGCCAGCAGCTTAGCCGGGAGTTCGAACACTGAAGCTTTCTTT; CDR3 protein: CASSLAGSSNTEAFF
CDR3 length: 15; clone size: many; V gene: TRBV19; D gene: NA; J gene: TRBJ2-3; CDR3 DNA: TGTGCCAGTAGTATAGAGCTACTCCGGACAGATACGCAGTATTTT; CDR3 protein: CASSIELLRTDTQYF
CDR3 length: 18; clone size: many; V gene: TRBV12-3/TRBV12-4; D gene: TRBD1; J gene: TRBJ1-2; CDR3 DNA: TGTGCCAGCAGTCGCCGCCCGGGACAGGGGGTGTTGGACTATGGCTACACCTTC; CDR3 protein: CASSRRPGQGVLDYGYTF
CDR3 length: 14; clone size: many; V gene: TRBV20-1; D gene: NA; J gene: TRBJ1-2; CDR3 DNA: TGCAGTGGAAGGGGACGGATCATCAATTATGGCTACACCTTC; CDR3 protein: CSGRGRIINYGYTF
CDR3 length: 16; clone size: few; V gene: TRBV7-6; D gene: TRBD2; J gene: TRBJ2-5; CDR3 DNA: TGTGCCAGCAGCTTACAGCGGGAGAAAATGGAAGAGACCCAGTACTTC; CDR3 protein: CASSLQREKMEETQYF
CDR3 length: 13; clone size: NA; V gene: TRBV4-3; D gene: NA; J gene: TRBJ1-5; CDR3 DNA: TGCGCCAGCAGCCAAGCTGAACATCAGCCCCAGCATTTT; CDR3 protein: CASSQAEHQPQHF
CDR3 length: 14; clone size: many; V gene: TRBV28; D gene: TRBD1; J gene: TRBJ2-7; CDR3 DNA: TGTGCCAGCGCCGGGGACAGGGCCGGGAACGAGCAGTACTTC; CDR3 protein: CASAGDRAGNEQYF
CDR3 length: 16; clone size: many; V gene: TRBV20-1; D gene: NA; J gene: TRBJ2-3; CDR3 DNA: TGCAGTGCTAGAGATTTGCCAGCCTTTCGCACAGATACGCAGTATTTT; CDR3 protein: CSARDLPAFRTDTQYF
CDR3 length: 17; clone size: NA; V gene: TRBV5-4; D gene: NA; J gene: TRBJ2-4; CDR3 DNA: TGTGCCAGCAGCTTGGCCGGTCAGTTCCTAGCCAAAAACATTCAGTACTTC; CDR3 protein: CASSLAGQFLAKNIQYF
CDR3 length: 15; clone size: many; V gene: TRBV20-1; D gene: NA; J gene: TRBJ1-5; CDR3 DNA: TGCAGTGCTAGAGATTGGTACAGTAGCAATCAGCCCCAGCATTTT; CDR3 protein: CSARDWYSSNQPQHF
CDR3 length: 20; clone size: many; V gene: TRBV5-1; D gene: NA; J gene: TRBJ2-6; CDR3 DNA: TGCGCCACTTCCCAGGGACTCCATGGGGGCGGCTCCTCTGGGGCCAACGTCCTGACTTTC; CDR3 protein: CATSQGLHGGGSSGANVLTF
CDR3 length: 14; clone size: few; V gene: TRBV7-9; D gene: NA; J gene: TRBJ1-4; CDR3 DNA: TGTGCCAGCAGCTTAACCAGGGGAAATGAAAAACTGTTTTTT; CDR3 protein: CASSLTRGNEKLFF
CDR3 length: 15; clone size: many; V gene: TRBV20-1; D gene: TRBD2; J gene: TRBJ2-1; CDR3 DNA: TGCAGTGCTAGGGTAGCGGGAGGATTCTACAATGAGCAGTTCTTC; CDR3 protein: CSARVAGGFYNEQFF
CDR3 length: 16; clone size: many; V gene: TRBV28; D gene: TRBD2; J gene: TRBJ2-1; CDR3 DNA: TGTGCCAGCAGGTCGACTAGCGGGAGTCGGGTCAATGAGCAGTTCTTC; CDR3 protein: CASRSTSGSRVNEQFF
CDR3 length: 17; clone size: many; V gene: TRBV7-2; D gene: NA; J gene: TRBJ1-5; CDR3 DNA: TGTGCCAGCAGCTTAGCGGGGTTCAGCAACTCCTATCAGCCCCAGCATTTT; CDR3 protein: CASSLAGFSNSYQPQHF
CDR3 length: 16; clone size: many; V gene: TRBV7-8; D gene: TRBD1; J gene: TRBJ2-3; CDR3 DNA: TGTGCCAGCAGCTCCGCGGGACAGGGGAGCACAGATACGCAGTATTTT; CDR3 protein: CASSSAGQGSTDTQYF
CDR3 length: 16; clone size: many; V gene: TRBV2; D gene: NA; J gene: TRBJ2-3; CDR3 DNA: TGTGCCAGCAGTGAGGGCCCCCCGTGGGGCACAGATACGCAGTATTTT; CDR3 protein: CASSEGPPWGTDTQYF
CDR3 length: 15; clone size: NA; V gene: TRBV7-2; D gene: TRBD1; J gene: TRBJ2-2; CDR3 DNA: TGTGCCAGCAGCTTAAGGGGGCGCAACACCGGGGAGCTGTTTTTT; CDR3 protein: CASSLRGRNTGELFF
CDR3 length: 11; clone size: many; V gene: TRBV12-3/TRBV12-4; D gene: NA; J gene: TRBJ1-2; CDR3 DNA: TGTGCCAGCGGCGACAGCTATGGCTACACCTTC; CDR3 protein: CASGDSYGYTF
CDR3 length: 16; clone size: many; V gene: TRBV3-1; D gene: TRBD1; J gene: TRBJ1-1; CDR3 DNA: TGTGCCAGCAGCCAAGACGTGGGACAGGGGTCCACTGAAGCTTTCTTT; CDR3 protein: CASSQDVGQGSTEAFF
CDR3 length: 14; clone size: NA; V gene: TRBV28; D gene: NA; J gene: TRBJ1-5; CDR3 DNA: TGTGCCACCCTGGACTCTTACCCAATTCAGCCCCAGCATTTT; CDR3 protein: CATLDSYPIQPQHF
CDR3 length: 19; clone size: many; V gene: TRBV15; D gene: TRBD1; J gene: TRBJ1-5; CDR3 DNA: TGTGCCACCAGCAGAGATCTCACCGGGACAGGGGCTAGCAATCAGCCCCAGCATTTT; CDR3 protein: CATSRDLTGTGASNQPQHF
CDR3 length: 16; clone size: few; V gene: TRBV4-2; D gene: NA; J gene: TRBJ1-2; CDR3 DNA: TGTGCCAGCAGCCAAGATCCCGGGGAGGGGCCCGGGGGCTACACCTTC; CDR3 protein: CASSQDPGEGPGGYTF
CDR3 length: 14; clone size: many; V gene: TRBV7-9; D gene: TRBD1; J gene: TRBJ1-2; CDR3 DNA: TGTGCCAGCAGCGCGTGGGACAGGGCCTATGGCTACACCTTC; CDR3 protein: CASSAWDRAYGYTF
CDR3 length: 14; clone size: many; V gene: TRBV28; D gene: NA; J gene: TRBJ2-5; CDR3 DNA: TGTGCCAGCGTCTTTCGGGGGCACCAAGAGACCCAGTACTTC; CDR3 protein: CASVFRGHQETQYF
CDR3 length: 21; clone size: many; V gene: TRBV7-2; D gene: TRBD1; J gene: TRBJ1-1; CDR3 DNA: TGTGCCAGCAGCCTAAATCCCCTGGGACAGGGAATTCGCACCCAGAACACTGAAGCTTTCTTT; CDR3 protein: CASSLNPLGQGIRTQNTEAFF
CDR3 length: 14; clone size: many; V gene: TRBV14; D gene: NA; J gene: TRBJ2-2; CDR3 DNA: TGTGCCAGCAGCCAAGTTCGCGCGACCGGGGAGCTGTTTTTT; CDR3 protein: CASSQVRATGELFF
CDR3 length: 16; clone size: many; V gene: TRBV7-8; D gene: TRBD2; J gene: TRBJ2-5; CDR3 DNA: TGTGCCAGCAGCCTGGGGACTAGCGGGATGGGGGAGACCCAGTACTTC; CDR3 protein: CASSLGTSGMGETQYF
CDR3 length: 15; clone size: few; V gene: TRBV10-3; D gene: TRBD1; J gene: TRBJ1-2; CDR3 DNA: TGTGCCATCAGTGAGTCTATGACAGGGGTCTATGGCTACACCTTC; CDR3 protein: CAISESMTGVYGYTF